The next 20 T cell receptor beta chains were all read from a single sample in a study of patients and donors after allogeneic stem cell transplantation (dated by TCRdb to the early 2020s). The method was RT-PCR. TCRdb records NextSeq 550 as the sequencer. TCRdb trimmed the raw reads at Q25, called clones with MiXCR and kept productive beta chains. Rows with one shared CDR3 protein collapse into an entry with the most common genes and DNA. The sample table holds about a million distinct CDR3 sequences, of which over 15% were seen once. The top ten clonotypes cover 5.5% to 6.5% of the sample. The sequencing input was blood, either unsorted or a sorted T cell fraction (not recorded which). The receptor set was obtained from a human donor who was either an allogeneic HSCT recipient or a stem cell or donor lymphocyte infusion donor (not recorded which). It is not recorded whose cells these are; they may come from a transplant donor.

This clonotype was observed a handful of times. The chain uses TRBV7-9 and TRBJ1-1, with D perhaps matching TRBD1 (5 bases). The V gene lost 5 bases and the J gene lost 0 bases, with 13 bases spanning the gap. CDR3 length equals 15 residues. Germline V gene sequence: CDR1 SEHNR, CDR2 FQNEAQ (reference sequence). CDR3 DNA sequence: TGTGCCAGCAGCCCAGGACACCTTTTGAACACTGAAGCTTTCTTT. Translating gives CASSPGHLLNTEAFF.

This clonotype was counted between two and nine times. The rearrangement joins TRBV4-3 to TRBJ1-1; no clear D. The CDR3 extends over 13 amino acids. The V gene lost 1 base and the J gene lost 12 bases, with 15 bases spanning the gap. Germline V gene data show CDR1 as LGHNA and CDR2 as YSLEER. CDR3 protein: CASSQGSRSETFF. CDR3 DNA sequence: TGCGCCAGCAGCCAAGGTAGCAGGTCAGAAACTTTCTTT.

V gene TRBV3-1 combines with J gene TRBJ2-7, with TRBD2 as a possible D gene (6 bases). The germline gives CDR1 LGHDT, CDR2 YNNKEL (reference sequence). The CDR3 contains 15 residues. The V gene lost 4 bases and the J gene lost 4 bases, with 17 bases spanning the gap. Here the CDR3 reads CASSPRAAGRYEQYF. Here the CDR3 DNA reads TGTGCCAGCAGCCCACGCGCGGCGGGGAGGTACGAGCAGTACTTC.

This clonotype has at least ten counts. The rearrangement links TRBV4-3 to TRBJ2-4, with TRBD1 matching 7 bases. V gave up 0 bases and J gave up 9 bases; unmatched junction bases: 11. This CDR3 contains 16 residues. Per the germline V gene, CDR1 is LGHNA and CDR2 is YSLEER. CDR3 DNA sequence: TGCGCCAGCAGCCAAGATATGACAGGGTGGAGGAGCATTCAGTACTTC. Its protein product is CASSQDMTGWRSIQYF.

The sample holds one count of this clonotype. The chain's CDR3 is CASRQTGGRTKNIQYF. DNA for the CDR3: TGTGCCAGCAGACAAACAGGGGGGCGAACCAAAAACATTCAGTACTTC. The rearrangement links TRBV12-3 or TRBV12-4 to TRBJ2-4; 8 bases match TRBD1. V shed 6 bases and J 2 bases; nucleotides not matched to a gene: 9. This CDR3 spans 16 amino acids.

J is TRBJ1-2 and V is TRBV5-1; 8 bases are a match to TRBD1. CDR1 SGHRS and CDR2 YFSETQ come from the germline V gene. V was pared by 3 bases and J by 6 bases, with 4 bases of the junction left unmatched. CDR3 size: 13 residues. The CDR3 protein is CASSSRGPDGYTF. CDR3 nucleotides: TGCGCCAGCAGCTCCAGGGGGCCTGATGGCTACACCTTC. Full variable domain (outside the CDR3, taken from reference TRBV5-1 and TRBJ1-2): KAGVTQTPRYLIKTRGQQVTLSCSPISGHRSVSWYQQTPGQGLQFLFEYFSETQRNKGNFPGRFSGRQFSNSRSEMNVSTLELGDSALYLCASSSRGPDGYTFGSGTRLTVV.

This chain links TRBV5-1 with TRBJ2-1; 9 positions agree with TRBD2. V shed 1 base, J shed 6 bases, and the junction held 5 bases outside the gene matches. CDR1 is SGHRS and CDR2 is YFSETQ in the germline V gene. The CDR3 spans 15 residues. In DNA, the CDR3 is TGCGCCAGCAGCTTGACCAGCGGGAGGATCAATGAGCAGTTCTTC. Amino acids: CASSLTSGRINEQFF. Combining the CDR3 with reference TRBV5-1 and TRBJ2-1 gives the whole variable domain KAGVTQTPRYLIKTRGQQVTLSCSPISGHRSVSWYQQTPGQGLQFLFEYFSETQRNKGNFPGRFSGRQFSNSRSEMNVSTLELGDSALYLCASSLTSGRINEQFFGPGTRLTVL.

This clonotype appeared many times. One end of the junction is discordant with germline, which a read error may explain. This rearrangement joins TRBV5-1 to TRBJ2-1, with 9 bases matching TRBD1. This CDR3 comprises 15 residues. CDR1 is SGHRS and CDR2 is YFSETQ in the germline V gene. In DNA, the CDR3 is TGTGCCAGCAGTTCGACAGGGGGCTCCTACAATGAGCAGTTCTTC. This gives the protein CASSSTGGSYNEQFF.

The V and J genes are TRBV4-3 and TRBJ2-1, with 10 bases lining up with TRBD2. V lost 2 bases, J lost 4 bases, and 11 bases stayed unmatched. This CDR3 is built from 18 residues. Germline V gene sequence: CDR1 LGHNA, CDR2 YSLEER. This chain's CDR3 is CASSQNPFSGGRYNEQFF. Here the CDR3 DNA reads TGCGCCAGCAGCCAAAACCCTTTTAGCGGGGGGCGGTACAATGAGCAGTTCTTC.

The chain is built from TRBV7-6 and TRBJ2-5; 7 nucleotides align to TRBD2. The CDR3 length is 16 residues. CDR1 is SGHVS and CDR2 is FNYEAQ in the germline V gene. The ends lost 1 base at V and 5 bases at J; junction bases unmatched: 10. The CDR3 DNA reads TGTGCCAGCAGCTTAGGTACTAGCGCCCTGAGGGAGACCCAGTACTTC. Its protein is CASSLGTSALRETQYF. Looking up the rest from reference TRBV7-6 and TRBJ2-5 gives the full variable domain: GAGVSQSPRYKVTKRGQDVALRCDPISGHVSLYWYRQALGQGPEFLTYFNYEAQQDKSGLPNDRFSAERPEGSISTLTIQRTEQRDSAMYRCASSLGTSALRETQYFGPGTRLLVL.

This clonotype was picked up many times. V usage is TRBV7-9 and J usage is TRBJ2-1, with D tentatively TRBD1 (5 bases). Trimming left V 5 bases short and J 5 bases short, with 13 bases between. Germline-derived CDR1 and CDR2 are SEHNR and FQNEAQ (reference sequence). The CDR3 has 14 amino acids. As DNA, the CDR3 is TGTGCCAGCAGCACCAAGGGGCTAAACAATGAGCAGTTCTTC. It specifies CASSTKGLNNEQFF.

The rearrangement links TRBV21-1 to TRBJ2-4; TRBD1 is the table's D call and was not checked against the DNA. TRBV21-1 is a documented pseudogene. The CDR3 has 17 amino acids. DNA for the CDR3: TGTGCCAGCAGCAAAGAGGGGGCGACTTTAGCCAAAAACATTCAGTACTTC. Protein product: CASSKEGATLAKNIQYF.

This clonotype was counted only a few times. The V and J genes are TRBV5-1 and TRBJ2-7; TRBD2 matches at 15 bases. This CDR3 is 17 amino acids long. Germline V gene sequence: CDR1 SGHRS, CDR2 YFSETQ. V lost 0 bases and J lost 4; bases outside the gene matches: 5. CDR3 protein: CASSLASGTSGGYEQYF. For the CDR3, the DNA is TGCGCCAGCAGCTTGGCTTCAGGGACTAGCGGGGGGTACGAGCAGTACTTC.

This clonotype was observed a handful of times. V is TRBV20-1 and J is TRBJ2-1; D possibly corresponds to TRBD1 (6 bases). CDR3 length: 12 amino acids. Germline V gives CDR1 DFQATT, CDR2 SNEGSKA (reference sequence). The V end was cut by 6 bases, the J end by 6 bases, with 12 bases between. Here the CDR3 DNA reads TGCAGTGCCGTGGGGGCCGCCAATGAGCAGTTCTTC. It codes for CSAVGAANEQFF.

The table lists this clonotype with a few counts. V and J are TRBV20-1 and TRBJ2-3; TRBD2 agrees at 7 bases. The V gene's germline CDR1 is DFQATT and CDR2 SNEGSKA (reference sequence). This CDR3 contains 14 residues. CDR3 coding DNA: TGCAGCTTGGGCATAAGCGGGATCCCAGATACGCAGTATTTT. It specifies CSLGISGIPDTQYF.

For the CDR3, the DNA is TGTGCCAGCAGCTCCTTTCAGTGGGGGGTTACGGAGACCCAGTACTTC. It codes for CASSSFQWGVTETQYF. The chain carries TRBV11-2 and TRBJ2-5; D is perhaps TRBD2 (6 bases). V shed 4 bases and J shed 5 bases, with 20 bases lying between them. The V gene's germline CDR1 is SGHAT and CDR2 FQNNGV. The CDR3 consists of 16 residues.

CDR3 amino acids: CASSLDRVNGYTF. The DNA of the CDR3 is TGTGCCAGCAGCCTGGACAGGGTGAATGGCTACACCTTC. V is TRBV9 and J is TRBJ1-2; 8 nucleotides line up with TRBD1. The CDR3 is made up of 13 amino acids. The V segment lost 4 bases and the J segment 6 bases; nucleotides outside the gene matches: 5. Per the germline V gene, CDR1 is SGDLS and CDR2 is YYNGEE.

J is TRBJ2-1 and V is TRBV20-1; 10 nucleotides match TRBD2. Per germline, CDR1 DFQATT and CDR2 SNEGSKA (reference sequence). This CDR3 region has 16 residues. Germline trimming cut 1 base from V and 10 bases from J; bases unmatched to any gene: 13. CDR3 sequence: CSARAGTSEKRGEQFF. The CDR3 coding sequence is TGCAGTGCTAGAGCCGGGACTAGCGAGAAGCGTGGGGAGCAGTTCTTC.

This clonotype was observed at least ten times. This chain connects TRBV29-1 to TRBJ2-7, with 11 nucleotides matching TRBD2. This CDR3 has 13 amino acids. V shed 6 bases, J shed 6 bases, and the junction held 7 bases outside the gene matches. Germline assignment: CDR1 SQVTM and CDR2 ANQGSEA. CDR3 region: CSVPLAGEREQYF. DNA for the CDR3: TGCAGCGTACCACTAGCGGGAGAACGCGAGCAGTACTTC.

The gene calls are TRBV24-1 and TRBJ2-2, with D perhaps TRBD2 (7 bases). CDR1 KGHDR and CDR2 SFDVKD come from the germline V gene. Trimming left V 8 bases short and J 0 bases short, with 18 bases between. The CDR3 has 17 residues. CDR3 amino acids: CATMLGGAGPNTGELFF. In DNA, the CDR3 is TGTGCCACCATGTTAGGGGGGGCAGGGCCGAACACCGGGGAGCTGTTTTTT.